Detailed here is one T cell receptor beta chain. The record originates from a study of blood T cell repertoires in COVID-19. On the study more broadly: Whether acute or convalescent, the COVID-19 samples came from the United States, Italy and Spain.

Per the original data handling: By means of reference gene primer amplification, nucleated cell counts were estimated. Method: immunoSEQ multiplex PCR; TCRdb's copy keeps in-frame clones and lacks some. V, J and clone size derive from that table, while D and trimming were established from the DNA sequence. This sample has about 140,000 clones, with roughly 86% found just once. V was pared by 5 bases and J by 0 bases, with 10 bases between. The CDR3 consists of 15 residues. Germline CDR1 is MNHEY and CDR2 is SMNVEV (reference sequence). The sequenced sample consisted of peripheral blood. This sequence joins TRBV27 and TRBJ2-2, with D tentatively TRBD2 (7 bases). The receptor comes from a woman aged 55-69 years with acute or convalescent COVID-19. The CDR3 is CASSRGGANTGELFF. CDR3 sequence (DNA): TGTGCCAGCAGTCGCGGGGGCGCGAACACCGGGGAGCTGTTTTTT.